This TCR beta chain came from a study of T cells after yellow fever vaccination. Broader study findings: Only a small proportion of the clonotypes turned up in both the CD4 and the CD8 compartments, likely arising from convergent recombination. Weaker overall was a secondary response that nonetheless peaked faster, on day 5 versus 15.

For this clonotype: Its antigen is not identified.

MiXCR, run by TCRdb on the 5' RACE reads, gives a single entry per CDR3 protein. The sample shows a few hundred thousand distinct CDR3 sequences, approximately 8% of them seen only once. V was trimmed by 5 bases and J by 8 bases, leaving 9 bases between them. Germline V lookup: CDR1 SEHNR, CDR2 FQNEAQ (reference sequence). CDR3 length: 12 amino acids. The TCR was taken from a man aged 18 to 35 who received the YFV17D yellow fever vaccine. The specimen was PBMCs, collected more than 40 days after the first yellow fever vaccination. This sequence joins TRBV7-9 and TRBJ1-4; TRBD1 is a possible D gene (5 bases). CDR3 bases: TGTGCCAGCAGCCCAGACAGCGAAAAACTGTTTTTT. Amino acid sequence: CASSPDSEKLFF.